These T cell receptor beta chains were read from a single sample in a study of CD4 T cells in relation to SARS-CoV-2 and coronaviruses. Measured with immunoSEQ multiplex PCR; TCRdb has only the in-frame clones, and not every one. Among about 60,000 clones listed, around 92% were seen once. The specimen was naive CD4+ T cells from PBMCs. These receptors all come from an adult with COVID-19. CDR3s include the opening cysteine and the closing phenylalanine or tryptophan. The order of the fields is V gene, clone size, D gene, J gene, CDR3 DNA, CDR3 protein. A D gene is named only where the DNA matches it firmly. Size is omitted from some rows. Given values are once, few, many or a class for expanded clones.

V gene: TRBV21-1
clone size: NA
D gene: NA
J gene: TRBJ1-1
CDR3 DNA: TGTGCCAGCAGCAACTCTCGGGACGTTTCTGAAGCTTTCTTT
CDR3 protein: CASSNSRDVSEAFF

V gene: TRBV5-1
clone size: NA
D gene: NA
J gene: TRBJ1-4
CDR3 DNA: TGCGCCAGCAGCTTTGGAGGGGCTTACGCCAGGGAAAAACTGTTTTTT
CDR3 protein: CASSFGGAYAREKLFF

V gene: TRBV18
clone size: once
D gene: TRBD1
J gene: TRBJ2-7
CDR3 DNA: TGTGCCAGCCATACAGGGGGCCGGGGCGAGCAGTACTTC
CDR3 protein: CASHTGGRGEQYF

V gene: TRBV11-2
clone size: NA
D gene: NA
J gene: TRBJ1-1
CDR3 DNA: TGTGCCAGCAGCTTAGTATTTCGAGGGACTGAAGCTTTCTTT
CDR3 protein: CASSLVFRGTEAFF

V gene: TRBV2
clone size: NA
D gene: TRBD2
J gene: TRBJ2-1
CDR3 DNA: TGTGCCAGCAACACCGGGACTAGCGGGAGGGCTCGATACAATGAGCAGTTCTTC
CDR3 protein: CASNTGTSGRARYNEQFF

V gene: TRBV10-3
clone size: NA
D gene: NA
J gene: TRBJ2-2
CDR3 DNA: TGTGCCATCAGGTTTCGGGGTACCGGGGAGCTGTTTTTT
CDR3 protein: CAIRFRGTGELFF

V gene: TRBV7-3
clone size: NA
D gene: TRBD2
J gene: TRBJ2-1
CDR3 DNA: TGTGCCAGCAGCCAGAAAGCGGGAGCTACCTACAATGAGCAGTTCTTC
CDR3 protein: CASSQKAGATYNEQFF

V gene: TRBV10-3
clone size: NA
D gene: NA
J gene: TRBJ1-1
CDR3 DNA: TGTGCCATCATGAAGGGGACGGACACTGAAGCTTTCTTT
CDR3 protein: CAIMKGTDTEAFF

V gene: TRBV30
clone size: NA
D gene: NA
J gene: TRBJ1-4
CDR3 DNA: TGTGCCTGGAGTTTGTCCCGGGCCCCCAATGAAAAACTGTTTTTT
CDR3 protein: CAWSLSRAPNEKLFF

V gene: TRBV11-3
clone size: NA
D gene: NA
J gene: TRBJ2-3
CDR3 DNA: TGTGCCAGCAGCTCCCAGGGACAAAGCACAGATACGCAGTATTTT
CDR3 protein: CASSSQGQSTDTQYF

V gene: TRBV5-1
clone size: NA
D gene: TRBD2
J gene: TRBJ2-1
CDR3 DNA: TGCGCCAGCAGGCGGACTAGCGGAAAAGACAATGAGCAGTTCTTC
CDR3 protein: CASRRTSGKDNEQFF

V gene: TRBV2
clone size: NA
D gene: TRBD2
J gene: TRBJ2-1
CDR3 DNA: TGTGCCAGCAGTGAATCTGCGGGAGGCCTTAATGAGCAGTTCTTC
CDR3 protein: CASSESAGGLNEQFF

V gene: TRBV11-2
clone size: NA
D gene: NA
J gene: TRBJ2-5
CDR3 DNA: TGTGCCAGCAGCTTGCTGGCCCGAAGGGGTTATCAAGAGACCCAGTACTTC
CDR3 protein: CASSLLARRGYQETQYF

V gene: TRBV3-1/TRBV3-2
clone size: NA
D gene: NA
J gene: TRBJ1-6
CDR3 DNA: TGTGCCAGCAAGTCGCAGCGCGGGGGAAGCCAGAATTCACCCCTCCACTTT
CDR3 protein: CASKSQRGGSQNSPLHF

V gene: TRBV7-3
clone size: NA
D gene: TRBD2
J gene: TRBJ2-1
CDR3 DNA: TGTGCCAGCAGCTCGGGGGCTAGCGGGAGTAGGGAGCAGTTCTTC
CDR3 protein: CASSSGASGSREQFF

V gene: TRBV18
clone size: NA
D gene: TRBD2
J gene: TRBJ2-5
CDR3 DNA: TGTGCCAGCTCACCACCAACGACTAGCGGCCAAGAGACCCAGTACTTC
CDR3 protein: CASSPPTTSGQETQYF

V gene: TRBV7-9
clone size: NA
D gene: TRBD2
J gene: TRBJ2-3
CDR3 DNA: TGTGCCAGCAGCTTAGGGCGGGAGTGGACAGATACGCAGTATTTT
CDR3 protein: CASSLGREWTDTQYF

V gene: TRBV28
clone size: NA
D gene: TRBD1
J gene: TRBJ1-2
CDR3 DNA: TGTGCCAGCAGTTTTACAGGGGGCTATGGCTACACCTTC
CDR3 protein: CASSFTGGYGYTF

V gene: TRBV6-6
clone size: NA
D gene: TRBD2
J gene: TRBJ2-3
CDR3 DNA: TGTGCCAGCACCCCAGCGGGAGGGCAAGATACGCAGTATTTT
CDR3 protein: CASTPAGGQDTQYF

V gene: TRBV19
clone size: NA
D gene: NA
J gene: TRBJ2-2
CDR3 DNA: TGTGCCAGTAGTATAGAGTTACTAACTGCCGGGGAGCTGTTTTTT
CDR3 protein: CASSIELLTAGELFF

V gene: TRBV7-3
clone size: NA
D gene: NA
J gene: TRBJ2-2
CDR3 DNA: TGTGCCAGCAGCCAGAGACTAGGCCAAGAGGAGCTGTTTTTT
CDR3 protein: CASSQRLGQEELFF

V gene: TRBV30
clone size: NA
D gene: NA
J gene: TRBJ2-7
CDR3 DNA: TGTGCCTGGAGTAGGGGCTTGGGCACATACTACGAGCAGTACTTC
CDR3 protein: CAWSRGLGTYYEQYF